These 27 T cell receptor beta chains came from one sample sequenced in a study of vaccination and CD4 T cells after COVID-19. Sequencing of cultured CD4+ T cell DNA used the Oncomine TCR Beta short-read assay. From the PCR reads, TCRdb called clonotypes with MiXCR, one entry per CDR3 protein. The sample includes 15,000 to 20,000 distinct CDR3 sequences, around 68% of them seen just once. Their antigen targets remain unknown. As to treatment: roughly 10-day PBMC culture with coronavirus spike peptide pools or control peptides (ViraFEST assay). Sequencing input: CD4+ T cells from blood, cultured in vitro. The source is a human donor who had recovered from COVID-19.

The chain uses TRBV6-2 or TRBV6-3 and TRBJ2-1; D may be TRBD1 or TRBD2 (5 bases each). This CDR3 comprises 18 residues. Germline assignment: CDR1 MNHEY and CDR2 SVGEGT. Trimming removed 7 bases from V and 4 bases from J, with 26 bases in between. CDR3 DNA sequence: TGTGCCAGCACGGCGGCAGGGACCCCAAAGCAAGCGTACAATGAGCAGTTCTTC. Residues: CASTAAGTPKQAYNEQFF.

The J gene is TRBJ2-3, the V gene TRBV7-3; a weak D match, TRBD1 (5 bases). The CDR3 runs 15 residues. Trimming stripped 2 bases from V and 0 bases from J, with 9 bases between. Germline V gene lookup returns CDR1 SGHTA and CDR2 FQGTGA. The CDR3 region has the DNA TGTGCCAGCAGCTTAGCGTCAGGGAGCACAGATACGCAGTATTTT. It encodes CASSLASGSTDTQYF.

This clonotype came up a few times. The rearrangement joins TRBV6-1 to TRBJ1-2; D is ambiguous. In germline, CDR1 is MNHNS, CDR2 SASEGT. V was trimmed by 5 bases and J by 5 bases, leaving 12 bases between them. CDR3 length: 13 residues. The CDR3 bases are TGTGCCAGCAGTCGGGCTTCCATGTATGGCTACACCTTC. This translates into CASSRASMYGYTF.

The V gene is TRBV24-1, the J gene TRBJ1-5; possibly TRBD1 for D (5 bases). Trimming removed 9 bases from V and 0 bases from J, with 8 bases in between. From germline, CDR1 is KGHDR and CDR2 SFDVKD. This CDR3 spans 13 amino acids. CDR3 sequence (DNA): TGTGCCACCCGGGACGGTAGCAATCAGCCCCAGCATTTT. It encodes CATRDGSNQPQHF.

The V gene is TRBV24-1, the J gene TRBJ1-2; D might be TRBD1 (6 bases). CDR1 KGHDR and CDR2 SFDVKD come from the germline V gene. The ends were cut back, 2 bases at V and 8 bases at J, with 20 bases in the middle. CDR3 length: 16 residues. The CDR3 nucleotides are TGTGCCACCAGTGATTCCGGCGGACAGCGCTCTTGGGGCTACACCTTC. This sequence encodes CATSDSGGQRSWGYTF.

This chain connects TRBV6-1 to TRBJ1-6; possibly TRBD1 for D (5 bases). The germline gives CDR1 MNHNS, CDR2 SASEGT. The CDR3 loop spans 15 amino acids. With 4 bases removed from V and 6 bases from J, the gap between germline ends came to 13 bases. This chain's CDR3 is CASSAGSQGNSPLHF. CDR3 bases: TGTGCCAGCAGTGCGGGGAGCCAGGGTAATTCACCCCTCCACTTT.

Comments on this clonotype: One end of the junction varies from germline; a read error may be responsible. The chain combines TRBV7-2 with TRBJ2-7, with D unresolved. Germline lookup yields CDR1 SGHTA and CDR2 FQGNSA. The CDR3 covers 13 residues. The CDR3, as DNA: TGTGCCAGCAGCTTAGGTCCCCAACGAGAAAAGGACTTC. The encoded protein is CASSLGPQREKDF.

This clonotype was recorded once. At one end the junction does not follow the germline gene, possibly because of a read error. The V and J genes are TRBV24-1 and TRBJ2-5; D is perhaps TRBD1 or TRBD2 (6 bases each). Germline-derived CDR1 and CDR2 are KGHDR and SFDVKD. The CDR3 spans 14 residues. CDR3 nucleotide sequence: TGTGCCGCCAGTGATACGAGGGGGGAAGAGACCCAGTACTTC. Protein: CAASDTRGEETQYF.

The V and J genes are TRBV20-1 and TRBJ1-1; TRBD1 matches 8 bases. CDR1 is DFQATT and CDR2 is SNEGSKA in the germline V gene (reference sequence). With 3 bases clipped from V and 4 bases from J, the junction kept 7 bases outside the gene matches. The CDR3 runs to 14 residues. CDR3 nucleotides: TGCAGTGCTAGTCAGGGGGCTTGGGCCACTGAAGCTTTCTTT. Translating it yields CSASQGAWATEAFF.

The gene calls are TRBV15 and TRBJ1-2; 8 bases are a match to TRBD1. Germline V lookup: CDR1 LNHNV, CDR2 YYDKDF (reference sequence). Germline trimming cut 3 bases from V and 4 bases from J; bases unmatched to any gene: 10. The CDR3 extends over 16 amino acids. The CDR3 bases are TGTGCCACCAGCAGTCCTGACAGGGGCCACTCCTATGGCTACACCTTC. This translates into CATSSPDRGHSYGYTF. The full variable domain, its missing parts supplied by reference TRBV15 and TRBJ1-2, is DAMVIQNPRYQVTQFGKPVTLSCSQTLNHNVMYWYQQKSSQAPKLLFHYYDKDFNNEADTPDNFQSRRPNTSFCFLDIRSPGLGDTAMYLCATSSPDRGHSYGYTFGSGTRLTVV.

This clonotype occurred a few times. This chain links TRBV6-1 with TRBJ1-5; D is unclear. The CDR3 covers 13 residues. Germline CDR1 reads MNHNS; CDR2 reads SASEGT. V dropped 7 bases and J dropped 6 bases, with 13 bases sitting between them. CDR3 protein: CASMGEGGQPQHF. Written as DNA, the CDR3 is TGTGCCAGCATGGGTGAAGGTGGTCAGCCCCAGCATTTT.

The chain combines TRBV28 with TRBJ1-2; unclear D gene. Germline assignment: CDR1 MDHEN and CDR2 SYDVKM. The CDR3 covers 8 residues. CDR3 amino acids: CGSGGYTF. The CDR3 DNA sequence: TGTGGGTCTGGTGGCTACACCTTC.

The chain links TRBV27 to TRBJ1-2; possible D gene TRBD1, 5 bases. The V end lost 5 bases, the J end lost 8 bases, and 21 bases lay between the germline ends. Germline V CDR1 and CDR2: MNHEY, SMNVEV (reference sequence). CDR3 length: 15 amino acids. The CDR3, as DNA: TGTGCCAGCAGTCCCACCAGGGAGTTGCAGTACGGCTACACCTTC. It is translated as CASSPTRELQYGYTF.

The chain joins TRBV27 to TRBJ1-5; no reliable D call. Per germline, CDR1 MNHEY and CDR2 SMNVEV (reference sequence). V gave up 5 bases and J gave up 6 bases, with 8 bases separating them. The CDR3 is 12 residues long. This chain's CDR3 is CASSPPGQPQHF. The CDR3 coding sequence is TGTGCCAGCAGTCCCCCTGGTCAGCCCCAGCATTTT.

The CDR3 DNA sequence: TGTGCCAGCAGCTTAGAGGGGACAGGCCCCTACGAGCAGTACTTC. As protein: CASSLEGTGPYEQYF. The V gene is TRBV7-6, the J gene TRBJ2-7; 8 positions agree with TRBD1. The V gene end was trimmed by 1 base and the J gene end by 2 bases; junction bases not matched to a gene: 4. From germline, CDR1 is SGHVS and CDR2 FNYEAQ. The CDR3 totals 15 residues.

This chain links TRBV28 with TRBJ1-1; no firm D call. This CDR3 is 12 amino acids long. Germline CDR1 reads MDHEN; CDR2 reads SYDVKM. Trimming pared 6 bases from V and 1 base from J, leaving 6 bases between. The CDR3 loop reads CASRPTNTEAFF. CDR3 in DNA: TGTGCCAGCAGACCTACGAACACTGAAGCTTTCTTT.

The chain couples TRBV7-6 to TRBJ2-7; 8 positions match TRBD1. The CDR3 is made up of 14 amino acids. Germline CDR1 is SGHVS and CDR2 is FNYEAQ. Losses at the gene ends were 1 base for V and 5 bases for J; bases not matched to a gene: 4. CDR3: CASSLEYRGNEQYF. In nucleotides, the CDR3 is TGTGCCAGCAGCTTAGAATACAGGGGGAACGAGCAGTACTTC.

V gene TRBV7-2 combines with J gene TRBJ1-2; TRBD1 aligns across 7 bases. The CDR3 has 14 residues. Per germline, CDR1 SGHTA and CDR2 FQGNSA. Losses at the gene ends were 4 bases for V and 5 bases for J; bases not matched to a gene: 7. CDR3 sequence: CASSWTGLGYGYTF. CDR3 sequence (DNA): TGTGCCAGCAGCTGGACAGGCCTGGGGTATGGCTACACCTTC.

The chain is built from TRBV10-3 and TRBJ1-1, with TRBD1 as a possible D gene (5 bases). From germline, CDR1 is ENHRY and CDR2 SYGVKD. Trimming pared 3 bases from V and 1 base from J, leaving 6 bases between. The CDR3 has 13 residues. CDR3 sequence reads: CAISERGNTEAFF. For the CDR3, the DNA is TGTGCCATCAGTGAAAGGGGGAACACTGAAGCTTTCTTT.

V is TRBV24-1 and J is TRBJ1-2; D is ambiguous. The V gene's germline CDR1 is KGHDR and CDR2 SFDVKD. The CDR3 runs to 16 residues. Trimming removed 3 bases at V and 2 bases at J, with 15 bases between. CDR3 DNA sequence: TGTGCCACCAGTGATCCCCAACGCTCCGGGAACTATGGCTACACCTTC. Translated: CATSDPQRSGNYGYTF.

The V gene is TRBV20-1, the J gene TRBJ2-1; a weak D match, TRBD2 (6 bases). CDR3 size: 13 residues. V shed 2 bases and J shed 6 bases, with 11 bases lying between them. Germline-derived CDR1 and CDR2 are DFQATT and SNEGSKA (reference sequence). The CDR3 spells CSARQRVVNEQFF. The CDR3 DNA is TGCAGTGCTAGACAGCGGGTCGTCAATGAGCAGTTCTTC.

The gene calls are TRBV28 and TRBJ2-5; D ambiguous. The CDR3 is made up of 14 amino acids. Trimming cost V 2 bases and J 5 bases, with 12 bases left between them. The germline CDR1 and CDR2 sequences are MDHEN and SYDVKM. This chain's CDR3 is CASSLDKGLETQYF. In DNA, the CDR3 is TGTGCCAGCAGTTTAGATAAGGGATTGGAGACCCAGTACTTC.

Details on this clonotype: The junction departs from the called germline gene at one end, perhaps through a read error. In DNA form, the CDR3 reads TGTGCTAGCAGCCCCATGCCAAGGGGAAAGATCTACGAGCAGTACTTC. The encoded protein is CASSPMPRGKIYEQYF. The chain uses TRBV7-6 and TRBJ2-7; maybe TRBD1 (5 bases). The germline V gene encodes CDR1 SGHVS and CDR2 FNYEAQ. The CDR3 is made up of 16 amino acids.

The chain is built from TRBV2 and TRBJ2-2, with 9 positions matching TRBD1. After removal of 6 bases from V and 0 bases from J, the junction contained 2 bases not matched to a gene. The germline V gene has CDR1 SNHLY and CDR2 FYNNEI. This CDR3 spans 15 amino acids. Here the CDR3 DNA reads TGTGCCAGCAGACGACAGGGGGCGAACACCGGGGAGCTGTTTTTT. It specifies CASRRQGANTGELFF. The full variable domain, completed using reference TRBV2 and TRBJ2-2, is EPEVTQTPSHQVTQMGQEVILRCVPISNHLYFYWYRQILGQKVEFLVSFYNNEISEKSEIFDDQFSVERPDGSNFTLKIRSTKLEDSAMYFCASRRQGANTGELFFGEGSRLTVL.

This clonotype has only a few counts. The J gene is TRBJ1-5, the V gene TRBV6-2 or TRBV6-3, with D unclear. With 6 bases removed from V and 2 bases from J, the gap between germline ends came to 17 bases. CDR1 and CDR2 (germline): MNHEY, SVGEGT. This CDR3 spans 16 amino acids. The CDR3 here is CASRDVVGVGNQPQHF. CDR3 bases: TGTGCCAGCAGAGATGTAGTCGGGGTGGGCAATCAGCCCCAGCATTTT.

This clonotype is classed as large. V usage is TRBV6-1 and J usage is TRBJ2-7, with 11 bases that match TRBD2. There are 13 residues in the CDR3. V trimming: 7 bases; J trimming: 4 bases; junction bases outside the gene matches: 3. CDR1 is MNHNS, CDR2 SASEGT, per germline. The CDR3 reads CASNRLAGYEQYF. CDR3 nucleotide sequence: TGTGCCAGCAACCGACTAGCGGGATACGAGCAGTACTTC.

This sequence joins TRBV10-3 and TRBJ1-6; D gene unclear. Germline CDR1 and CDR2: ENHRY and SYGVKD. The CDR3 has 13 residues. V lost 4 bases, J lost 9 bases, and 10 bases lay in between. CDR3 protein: CAISAVEGSPLHF. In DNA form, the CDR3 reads TGTGCCATCAGTGCGGTTGAGGGTTCACCCCTCCACTTT.